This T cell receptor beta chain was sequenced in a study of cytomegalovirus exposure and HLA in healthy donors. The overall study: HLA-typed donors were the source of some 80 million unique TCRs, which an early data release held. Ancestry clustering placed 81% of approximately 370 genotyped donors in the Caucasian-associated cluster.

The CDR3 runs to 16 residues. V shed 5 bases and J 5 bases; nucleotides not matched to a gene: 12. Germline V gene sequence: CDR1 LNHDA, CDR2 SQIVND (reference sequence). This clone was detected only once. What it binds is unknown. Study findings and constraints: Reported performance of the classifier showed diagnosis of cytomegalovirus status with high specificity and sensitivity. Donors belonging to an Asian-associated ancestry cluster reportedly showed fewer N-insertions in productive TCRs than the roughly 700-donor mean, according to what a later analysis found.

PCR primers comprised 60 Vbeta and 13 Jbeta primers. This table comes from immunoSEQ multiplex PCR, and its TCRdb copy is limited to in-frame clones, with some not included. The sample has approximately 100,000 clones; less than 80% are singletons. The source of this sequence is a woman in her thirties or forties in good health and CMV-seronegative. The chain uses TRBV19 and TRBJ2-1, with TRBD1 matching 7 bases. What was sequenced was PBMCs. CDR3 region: CASSVIPGQTHNEQFF. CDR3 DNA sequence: TGTGCCAGTAGTGTAATACCGGGACAGACTCACAATGAGCAGTTCTTC.